This note documents a single TCR beta chain sequence. Antigen: not known. The germline gene is not matched at one end of the junction; a read error may be the cause. This sample is drawn from a study of read filtering for tumor transcriptome and immune sequencing. Whole-study context: Revised staging placed under ten patients in R-ISS I, some 17 in II, six or seven in III. TCR-mapped reads were about 3.5 to 10.27 million with IR-seq versus about 75 to 1,400 with RNA-seq.

Molecular barcoded adaptors covering alpha/delta and beta/gamma chains were used on roughly 400 ng RNA. Using its own MiXCR run on the reads, TCRdb lists one record per CDR3 protein. This table has 5,500 to 6,000 distinct CDR3 sequences, around 20% appearing once. Overall study findings and caveats: The CD138-negative fraction was mixed bone marrow immune cells, not pure T cells.

The CDR3 runs 13 residues. Germline lookup yields CDR1 MDHEN and CDR2 SYDVKM. Sampling of bone marrow took place during active disease in every patient. The rearrangement joins TRBV28 to TRBJ1-2; D is unresolved. The sequenced sample consisted of a population of CD138-negative cells sorted from bone marrow. The TCR comes from a donor at least 40 years old with multiple myeloma. CDR3 DNA: TGTGCCAGCAGTCGAACAGTGCTCTATGGCTACGCCTTC. Residues: CASSRTVLYGYAF.